Included here is one T cell receptor (beta chain) sequence, with context. The CDR3 spans 14 residues. Per germline, CDR1 SGDLS and CDR2 YYNGEE. V lost 4 bases, J lost 3 bases, and 7 bases stayed unmatched. These data come from a study of sequential checkpoint blockade in melanoma. Here immunoSEQ multiplex PCR was the method, and the copy in TCRdb shows in-frame clones only, minus some. The sample yields 10,000 to 11,000 clones, 45% to 60% seen once. Documented treatment: randomized to nivolumab then ipilimumab (arm A) or the reverse (arm B). Live CD3+CD8+ CD19− CD56− cells were sorted from PBMCs. Sequences were derived from CD8+ T cells sorted from blood (inferred from file names), sampled from a patient given nivolumab and ipilimumab in sequence. This TCR came from a human donor with melanoma. This chain uses TRBV9 with TRBJ2-7; 7 bases match TRBD1. The CDR3 nucleotides read TGTGCCAGCAGCATACGGACAGGTCACTACGAGCAGTACTTC. It yields the protein CASSIRTGHYEQYF.